The sequence of this TCR beta chain was determined in a study of cytomegalovirus exposure and HLA in healthy donors. Remarks on this clone: Its antigen is still unknown.

Between the trimmed V and J ends, which lost 8 bases and 6 bases, there was a span of 8 bases. This CDR3 has 11 amino acids. The V gene's germline CDR1 is MDHEN and CDR2 SYDVKM. Overall study findings and caveats: Near-uniform donor sequencing depth was presumed by presence/absence analyses. Specific recognition of CMV antigens was confirmed in vitro for a few chains (all CMV-associated).

Amplification used 60 Vbeta primers and 13 Jbeta primers. As processed by the authors: As a later analysis found, there were 82 million or so unique TCR beta chains, of which 8.5 million to 13 million were shared. Only in-frame clones appear in the TCRdb table, and some are missing; sequencing was by immunoSEQ multiplex PCR. V and J calls and clone size are as listed in that table; D and trimming were resolved from the DNA. The sample lists 150,000 to 200,000 clones; 60% to 85% were seen once. Among the donors, all were healthy bone marrow donors. The chain recombines TRBV28 with TRBJ1-5; D call uncertain. Specimen: PBMCs. This sequence originates from a woman aged 40 to 49 in good health and CMV-seropositive. The CDR3 sequence is CASSSIQPQHF. CDR3 coding DNA: TGTGCCAGCTCATCAATTCAGCCCCAGCATTTT.